Only one count was recorded for the clone carrying this T cell receptor beta chain. Its specificity is not known. Germline V gene lookup returns CDR1 SGHTA and CDR2 FQGNSA. V dropped 5 bases and J dropped 7; count of bases not matched to a gene: 11. This CDR3 comprises 15 residues. Sample-barcoded 5' priming and a J-beta primer mix drove a second PCR of about 6 to 12 cycles. From the 5' RACE reads, TCRdb called clonotypes with MiXCR, one entry per CDR3 protein. There are 1,800,000 or so distinct CDR3 sequences in the sample; 35% to 50% occur only once, and more than 20% lies in the top ten. The sample belongs to a study of blood T cells in healthy people across ages. Findings of the study overall: Higher diversity, along with more naive CD4+ cells, distinguished long-lived donors from aged donors. The percentage of naive T cells correlated strongly with TCR beta diversity.

Isolating PBMCs gave at least 6.5 million of these cells per sample. The specimen was blood. The receptor's source is a human donor in good health. This chain uses TRBV7-2 with TRBJ2-5; 9 bases fit TRBD2. The CDR3 DNA is TGTGCCAGCAGCCCTAGGCTGAGCGGGGGGTTGACCCAGTACTTC. Protein sequence: CASSPRLSGGLTQYF.